The 11 T cell receptor beta chains below were found in one sample sequenced in a study of neurological immune-mediated disorders. Each CDR3 protein gets one entry after TCRdb re-called the 5' RACE reads with MiXCR. This table has about 40,000 distinct CDR3 sequences, roughly 14% appearing once. The sample taken for sequencing was CD4+ T cells from blood. These receptors came from a woman aged 55-70 years with HTLV-1-associated myelopathy (HAM/TSP).

This clonotype was counted many times. The chain couples TRBV5-1 to TRBJ1-1, with D perhaps matching TRBD1 (5 bases). Germline values: CDR1 SGHRS, CDR2 YFSETQ. The CDR3 extends over 14 amino acids. Between the trimmed V and J ends, which lost 5 bases and 3 bases, there was a span of 14 bases. The CDR3 region has the DNA TGCGCCAGCAGTCCCAGGGAATGGGACACTGAAGCTTTCTTT. Translated, it gives CASSPREWDTEAFF.

This clonotype was detected many times. V gene TRBV9 combines with J gene TRBJ2-3; possible D gene TRBD2, 6 bases. This CDR3 has 15 amino acids. From germline, CDR1 is SGDLS and CDR2 YYNGEE. The V end was cut by 0 bases, the J end by 3 bases, with 11 bases between. The CDR3: CASSVGGAGTDTQYF. Written as DNA, the CDR3 is TGTGCCAGCAGCGTAGGCGGGGCCGGGACAGATACGCAGTATTTT.

This clonotype was detected many times. This chain connects TRBV7-9 to TRBJ2-7, with 8 bases lining up with TRBD2. This CDR3 has 16 residues. Germline CDR1 is SEHNR and CDR2 is FQNEAQ (reference sequence). V shed 3 bases and J 2 bases; nucleotides not matched to a gene: 9. The CDR3 loop is CASSLGSGGFTYEQYF. The CDR3 bases are TGTGCCAGCAGCTTGGGCTCGGGGGGGTTCACCTACGAGCAGTACTTC.

Many counts were recorded for this clonotype. This chain links TRBV10-3 with TRBJ2-1; D possibly corresponds to TRBD1 (6 bases). V lost 2 bases to trimming and J lost 2 bases, with 10 bases between them. Germline V gene data show CDR1 as ENHRY and CDR2 as SYGVKD. The CDR3 extends over 15 amino acids. The CDR3 reads CAISEGSGAYNEQFF. The CDR3, as DNA: TGTGCCATCAGTGAGGGGTCAGGGGCCTACAATGAGCAGTTCTTC.

This clonotype was found many times. The rearrangement links TRBV7-9 to TRBJ1-2; 7 nucleotides agree with TRBD1. The CDR3 sequence is 18 residues long. Germline V gene data show CDR1 as SEHNR and CDR2 as FQNEAQ (reference sequence). V trimming: 5 bases; J trimming: 0 bases; junction bases outside the gene matches: 15. CDR3 sequence reads: CASSPPLGTANTNYGYTF. The CDR3 DNA is TGTGCCAGCAGCCCCCCCCTGGGGACAGCGAACACTAACTATGGCTACACCTTC.

The chain uses TRBV12-3 or TRBV12-4 and TRBJ2-2; maybe TRBD2 (5 bases). The CDR3 is 15 residues long. Trimming took 2 bases from V and 5 from J, leaving 12 bases between them. The CDR3, as DNA: TGTGCCAGCAGTTTACTCACTAGTGGGACCGGGGAGCTGTTTTTT. This translates into CASSLLTSGTGELFF.

This clonotype was observed a handful of times. V gene TRBV9 combines with J gene TRBJ1-6; tentative D call: TRBD1 (5 bases). V was pared by 2 bases and J by 19 bases, with 22 bases between. This CDR3 is built from 14 residues. Germline V gene lookup returns CDR1 SGDLS and CDR2 YYNGEE. CDR3 bases: TGTGCCAGCAGCGTGGACACAGATAATTCACCCATACACTTT. Translated, it gives CASSVDTDNSPIHF.

By sample share, this clonotype is medium-sized. The J gene is TRBJ2-7, the V gene TRBV5-1; 12 positions match TRBD1. The CDR3 runs to 17 residues. V trimming: 1 base; J trimming: 0 bases; junction bases outside the gene matches: 5. Germline CDR1 and CDR2: SGHRS and YFSETQ. CDR3 bases: TGCGCCAGCAGCTTGCCGGGACAGGGGGCGTTCTCCTACGAGCAGTACTTC. This codes for CASSLPGQGAFSYEQYF.

The table lists this clonotype with many counts. This CDR3 is CASRDTRYEQYF. CDR3 in DNA: TGTGCCAGCCGGGACACACGATACGAGCAGTACTTC. This rearrangement joins TRBV6-5 to TRBJ2-7; perhaps TRBD1 as D (6 bases). Germline loops: CDR1 MNHEY, CDR2 SVGAGI. With 8 bases removed from V and 4 bases from J, the gap between germline ends came to 12 bases. The CDR3 consists of 12 residues.

This clonotype was counted at least ten times. This chain links TRBV5-1 with TRBJ1-1, with no clear D. CDR1 SGHRS and CDR2 YFSETQ come from the germline V gene. This CDR3 contains 16 residues. Trimming stripped 2 bases from V and 3 bases from J, with 17 bases between. As DNA, the CDR3 is TGCGCCAGCAGCTTCCTCTCCTCACTGGGAGACACTGAAGCTTTCTTT. Translating it yields CASSFLSSLGDTEAFF.

At least ten counts were recorded for this clonotype. This chain links TRBV5-1 with TRBJ2-2; 11 bases are shared with TRBD1. The V and J ends lost 4 bases and 5 bases, in that order; junction bases with no gene match: 7. Germline loops: CDR1 SGHRS, CDR2 YFSETQ. The CDR3 extends over 16 amino acids. This CDR3 is CASSVDRGPDTGELFF. CDR3 nucleotides: TGCGCCAGCAGCGTGGACAGGGGGCCTGATACCGGGGAGCTGTTTTTT. The variable domain in full, completed from reference TRBV5-1 and TRBJ2-2, reads KAGVTQTPRYLIKTRGQQVTLSCSPISGHRSVSWYQQTPGQGLQFLFEYFSETQRNKGNFPGRFSGRQFSNSRSEMNVSTLELGDSALYLCASSVDRGPDTGELFFGEGSRLTVL.